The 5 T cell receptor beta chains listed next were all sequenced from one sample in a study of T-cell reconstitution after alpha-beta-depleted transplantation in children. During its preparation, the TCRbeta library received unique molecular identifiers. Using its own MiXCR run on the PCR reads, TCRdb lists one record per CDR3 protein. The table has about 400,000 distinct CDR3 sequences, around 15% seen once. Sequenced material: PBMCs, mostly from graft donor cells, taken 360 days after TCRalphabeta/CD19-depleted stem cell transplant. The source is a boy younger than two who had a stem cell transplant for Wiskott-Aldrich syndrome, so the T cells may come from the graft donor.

CDR3 DNA sequence: TGTGCCACCAGTGATCGGGACAGATACTACGAGCAGTACTTC. Residues: CATSDRDRYYEQYF. V and J are TRBV24-1 and TRBJ2-7, with TRBD1 matching 7 bases. The germline CDR1 and CDR2 sequences are KGHDR and SFDVKD. V dropped 3 bases and J dropped 3; count of bases not matched to a gene: 4. This CDR3 has 14 residues.

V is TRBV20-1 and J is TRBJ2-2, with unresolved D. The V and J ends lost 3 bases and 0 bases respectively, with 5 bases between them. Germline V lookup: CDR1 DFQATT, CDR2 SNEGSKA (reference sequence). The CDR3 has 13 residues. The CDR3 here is CSARFANTGELFF. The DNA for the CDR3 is TGCAGTGCTAGGTTCGCGAACACCGGGGAGCTGTTTTTT.

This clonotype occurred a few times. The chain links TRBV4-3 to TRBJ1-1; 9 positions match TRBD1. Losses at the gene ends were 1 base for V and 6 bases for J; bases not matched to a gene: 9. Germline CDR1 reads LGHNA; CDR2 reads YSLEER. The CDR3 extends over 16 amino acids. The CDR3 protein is CASSQATGGVRAEAFF. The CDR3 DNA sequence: TGCGCCAGCAGCCAAGCCACAGGGGGCGTACGGGCTGAAGCTTTCTTT.

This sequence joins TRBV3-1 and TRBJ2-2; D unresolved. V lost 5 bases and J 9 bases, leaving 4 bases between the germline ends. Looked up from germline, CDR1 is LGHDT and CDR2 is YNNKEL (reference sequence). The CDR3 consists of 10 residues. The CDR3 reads CASSNRELFF. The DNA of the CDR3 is TGTGCCAGCAGCAACCGGGAGCTGTTTTTT.

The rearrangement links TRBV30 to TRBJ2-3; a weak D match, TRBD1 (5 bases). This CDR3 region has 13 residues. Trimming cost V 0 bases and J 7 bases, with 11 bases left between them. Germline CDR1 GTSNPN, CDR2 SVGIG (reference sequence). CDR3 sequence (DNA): TGTGCCTGGAGTGTTCAAGGGGCGAATACGCAGTATTTT. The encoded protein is CAWSVQGANTQYF.